Listed here are 30 T cell receptor beta chains from one sample, sequenced in a study of brain T cells in children with intractable seizures. The data were produced by immunoSEQ multiplex PCR, yet TCRdb's version contains in-frame clones alone and is incomplete. The sample lists about 40,000 clones; around 90% were seen once. The sequencing here drew on peripheral blood, taken at surgery. All receptors derive from a girl aged 2 to 10 with tuberous sclerosis and intractable seizures.

There are a few counts of this clone. V is TRBV30 and J is TRBJ1-2; D might be TRBD1 (5 bases). V lost 5 bases and J 4 bases, leaving 14 bases between the germline ends. The germline V gene has CDR1 GTSNPN and CDR2 SVGIG (reference sequence). The CDR3 length is 13 residues. This chain's CDR3 is CAWDEGTGYGYTF. The CDR3 nucleotides are TGTGCCTGGGACGAGGGGACGGGCTATGGCTACACCTTC.

CDR3 sequence reads: CASSLRQVTYEQYV. CDR3 bases: TGTGCCAGCAGCCTCCGACAGGTAACCTACGAGCAGTACGTC. The gene calls are TRBV11-2 and TRBJ2-7, with a weak D call TRBD1 (6 bases). Germline V gives CDR1 SGHAT, CDR2 FQNNGV. V lost 5 bases to trimming and J lost 2 bases, with 13 bases between them. This CDR3 comprises 14 residues.

This sequence joins TRBV19 and TRBJ2-2, with D tentatively TRBD1 (6 bases). The V and J ends lost 3 bases and 4 bases respectively, with 15 bases between them. This CDR3 comprises 16 residues. The V gene's germline CDR1 is LNHDA and CDR2 SQIVND (reference sequence). The CDR3 DNA reads as TGTGCCAGTAGTATCCCGGGACACCAATCCACCGGGGAGCTGTTTTTT. Encoded protein: CASSIPGHQSTGELFF.

The rearrangement joins TRBV19 to TRBJ2-7; 9 positions agree with TRBD1. The CDR3 totals 17 residues. With 8 bases clipped from V and 2 bases from J, the junction kept 16 bases outside the gene matches. The germline gives CDR1 LNHDA, CDR2 SQIVND (reference sequence). In DNA form, the CDR3 reads TGTGCCAGTGCACAGTTCCCGGGACAGGGATCCCCCTACGAGCAGTACTTC. It codes for CASAQFPGQGSPYEQYF.

The chain combines TRBV18 with TRBJ2-6, with D perhaps matching TRBD1 (6 bases). V lost 3 bases, J lost 1 base, and 19 bases lay in between. The CDR3 consists of 19 residues. CDR1 KGHSH and CDR2 LQKENI come from the germline V gene. The CDR3: CASSPYRATYRSGANVLTF. CDR3 DNA sequence: TGTGCCAGCTCACCCTACAGGGCTACCTACCGATCTGGGGCCAACGTCCTGACTTTC.

The J gene is TRBJ2-5, the V gene TRBV3-1 (or the pseudogene TRBV3-2); 10 bases align to TRBD1. The trim removed 1 base at V and 4 bases at J, leaving 3 bases unmatched. The CDR3 is 15 residues long. In germline, CDR1 is LGHDT, CDR2 YNNKEL (reference sequence). The DNA of the CDR3 is TGTGCCAGCAGCCAAGGACAGGGGGCAGGAGAGACCCAGTACTTC. It yields the protein CASSQGQGAGETQYF.

The chain is built from TRBV18 and TRBJ2-7; no clear D gene. CDR1 KGHSH and CDR2 LQKENI come from the germline V gene. The CDR3 runs 15 residues. V lost 3 bases and J 0 bases, leaving 12 bases between the germline ends. The DNA of the CDR3 is TGTGCCAGCTCACCGAACCATCAGAGCTCCTACGAGCAGTACTTC. Translating it yields CASSPNHQSSYEQYF.

V usage is TRBV14 and J usage is TRBJ2-5; D gene ambiguous. V was clipped by 6 bases and J by 3 bases, with 11 bases between them. Germline CDR1 and CDR2: SGHDN and FVKESK. This CDR3 region has 13 residues. The CDR3 sequence: CASSPAPKETQYF. The CDR3 DNA follows: TGTGCCAGCAGTCCGGCCCCGAAAGAGACCCAGTACTTC.

V is TRBV19 and J is TRBJ2-1, with D perhaps matching TRBD1 or TRBD2 (5 bases each). Germline V gene data show CDR1 as LNHDA and CDR2 as SQIVND (reference sequence). Trimming took 3 bases from V and 4 from J, leaving 10 bases between them. This CDR3 is 14 amino acids long. The CDR3 DNA reads TGTGCCAGTAGTATCGGGGCCGATTACAATGAGCAGTTCTTC. This codes for CASSIGADYNEQFF.

In this sample, this clone turned up a few times. The chain couples TRBV6-4 to TRBJ2-3; 11 positions agree with TRBD2. Germline V gene sequence: CDR1 MRHNA, CDR2 SNTAGT. V was pared by 3 bases and J by 4 bases, with 0 bases of the junction left unmatched. This CDR3 has 14 residues. The CDR3 loop is CASSDSGGADTQYF. The CDR3 nucleotides are TGTGCCAGCAGTGATAGCGGGGGGGCAGATACGCAGTATTTT.

V gene TRBV6-1 combines with J gene TRBJ1-5; D not certain. Germline V gives CDR1 MNHNS, CDR2 SASEGT. The ends were cut back, 4 bases at V and 0 bases at J, with 13 bases in the middle. This CDR3 has 16 amino acids. This CDR3 reads CASSVVNPYSNQPQHF. The CDR3 DNA is TGTGCCAGCAGTGTCGTAAATCCGTATAGCAATCAGCCCCAGCATTTT.

The chain uses TRBV5-4 and TRBJ2-3; 9 bases agree with TRBD1. V was clipped by 2 bases and J by 6 bases; unmatched bases: 4. CDR3 length: 14 residues. Per germline, CDR1 SGHNT and CDR2 YYREEE (reference sequence). CDR3 protein: CASSLQGAWDTQYF. CDR3 nucleotides: TGTGCCAGCAGCTTACAGGGGGCTTGGGATACGCAGTATTTT.

The rearrangement uses TRBV30 and TRBJ1-5, with no clear D. The CDR3 consists of 17 residues. Germline V lookup: CDR1 GTSNPN, CDR2 SVGIG (reference sequence). Deletions cut 0 bases from V and 0 bases from J, with 15 bases between. The CDR3 DNA sequence: TGTGCCTGGAGTGTACAGAGGTATGCAGGTAGCAATCAGCCCCAGCATTTT. Translation gives CAWSVQRYAGSNQPQHF.

V gene TRBV28 combines with J gene TRBJ1-2, with a possible D match to TRBD1 (5 bases). V was pared by 8 bases and J by 4 bases, with 14 bases between. The CDR3 has 13 residues. CDR1 and CDR2 (germline): MDHEN, SYDVKM. In DNA form, the CDR3 reads TGTGCCAGCGCCCAGGGCTTAGGCTATGGCTACACCTTC. Encoded protein: CASAQGLGYGYTF.

J is TRBJ2-3 and V is TRBV5-1; 9 bases are a match to TRBD1. The CDR3 has 15 amino acids. Germline-derived CDR1 and CDR2 are SGHRS and YFSETQ. The V gene end was trimmed by 4 bases and the J gene end by 2 bases; junction bases not matched to a gene: 5. The CDR3 loop reads CASSPRDRVTDTQYF. The CDR3 DNA follows: TGCGCCAGCAGCCCCCGGGACAGGGTCACAGATACGCAGTATTTT.

The chain has TRBV4-1 and TRBJ2-7; perhaps D is TRBD1 or TRBD2 (7 bases each). Germline CDR1 MGHRA, CDR2 YSYEKL. CDR3 length: 15 residues. Trimming cost V 1 base and J 5 bases, with 15 bases left between them. The CDR3 is CASSQARGGAHEQYF. The CDR3 coding sequence is TGCGCCAGCAGCCAAGCCAGGGGGGGGGCCCACGAGCAGTACTTC.

The DNA for the CDR3 is TGTGCCAGCAGCCAAGGGAGCTCACCCCTCCACTTT. As protein: CASSQGSSPLHF. The chain joins TRBV3-1 (or the pseudogene TRBV3-2) to TRBJ1-6; D is unclear. The V end lost 1 base, the J end lost 10 bases, and 5 bases lay between the germline ends. Germline-derived CDR1 and CDR2 are LGHDT and YNNKEL (reference sequence). The CDR3 spans 12 residues.

A note on this clone: At one boundary the junction diverges from the germline segment, which might be a read error. The chain links TRBV19 to TRBJ1-1; the D gene is possibly TRBD1 (6 bases). This CDR3 comprises 12 residues. CDR1 and CDR2 (germline): LNHDA, SQIVND (reference sequence). The CDR3 here is CASSIKVGQYLF. DNA of the CDR3: TGTGCCAGTAGTATCAAAGTCGGACAGTATCTGTTT.

J is TRBJ2-3 and V is TRBV2; weak D call: TRBD1 (5 bases). CDR1 is SNHLY and CDR2 is FYNNEI in the germline V gene. Between the trimmed V and J ends, which lost 1 base and 4 bases, there was a span of 12 bases. The CDR3 is 15 residues long. CDR3 protein: CASSEGQGRADTQYF. Written as DNA, the CDR3 is TGTGCCAGCAGTGAAGGGCAGGGCAGGGCAGATACGCAGTATTTT.

The CDR3 DNA reads TGTGCCATCAGCACAGGGTTTGAGACCCAGTACTTC. This codes for CAISTGFETQYF. This rearrangement joins TRBV10-3 to TRBJ2-5, with D tentatively TRBD1 (6 bases). V lost 6 bases and J 5 bases, leaving 10 bases between the germline ends. This CDR3 has 12 amino acids. Germline V gene sequence: CDR1 ENHRY, CDR2 SYGVKD.

In this sample, this clone turned up a few times. The gene calls are TRBV11-3 and TRBJ2-7; tentative D call: TRBD1 (5 bases). The CDR3 is 14 residues long. In germline, CDR1 is SGHNT, CDR2 YENEEA. Between the trimmed V and J ends, which lost 5 bases and 6 bases, there was a span of 17 bases. In DNA form, the CDR3 reads TGTGCCAGCAGCCAGGGTTTCCCGAACGGCGAGCAGTACTTC. It translates to CASSQGFPNGEQYF.

The chain links TRBV30 to TRBJ1-1, with a weak D call TRBD1 (5 bases). The CDR3 totals 12 residues. The V end lost 0 bases, the J end lost 5 bases, and 7 bases lay between the germline ends. Germline V gene sequence: CDR1 GTSNPN, CDR2 SVGIG (reference sequence). In DNA form, the CDR3 reads TGTGCCTGGAGTGTACGGGGGACTGAAGCTTTCTTT. Translating it yields CAWSVRGTEAFF. Using reference TRBV30 and TRBJ1-1 for the parts outside the CDR3, the full variable domain is SQTIHQWPATLVQPVGSPLSLECTVEGTSNPNLYWYRQAAGRGLQLLFYSVGIGQISSEVPQNLSASRPQDRQFILSSKKLLLSDSGFYLCAWSVRGTEAFFGQGTRLTVV.

The V call is TRBV2, the J call TRBJ2-3, with TRBD2 matching 8 bases. CDR1 and CDR2 from the germline V gene are SNHLY and FYNNEI. V lost 8 bases and J lost 2; bases outside the gene matches: 9. The CDR3 length is 15 residues. The CDR3 DNA reads TGTGCCAGCTACATAGCGGGGAGATCCACAGATACGCAGTATTTT. Its protein product is CASYIAGRSTDTQYF.

This clone was recorded only once. The CDR3 nucleotides are TGTGCCAGCAGCTCGGGACAGGGACCCTACAATGAGCAGTTCTTC. Translating it yields CASSSGQGPYNEQFF. V gene TRBV5-6 combines with J gene TRBJ2-1, with 9 nucleotides matching TRBD1. The CDR3 totals 15 residues. J was trimmed by 2 bases and V by 3 bases; bases with no gene match: 3. The germline V gene encodes CDR1 SGHDT and CDR2 YYEEEE.

The rearrangement links TRBV10-3 to TRBJ2-1; 10 bases map to TRBD1. V dropped 3 bases and J dropped 8; count of bases not matched to a gene: 7. Looked up from germline, CDR1 is ENHRY and CDR2 is SYGVKD. The CDR3 runs to 15 residues. CDR3 sequence reads: CAISDIGTGVDEQFF. In DNA form, the CDR3 reads TGTGCCATCAGTGATATCGGGACAGGGGTGGATGAGCAGTTCTTC.

The chain is built from TRBV6-6 and TRBJ1-1, with D maybe TRBD1 (6 bases). Trimming left V 5 bases short and J 11 bases short, with 21 bases between. CDR3 size: 14 residues. Germline V gene lookup returns CDR1 MNHNY and CDR2 SVGAGI (reference sequence). CDR3 in DNA: TGTGCCAGCAGTACAGCCGACAGGCTGAGGGAGGCTTTCTTT. It yields the protein CASSTADRLREAFF.

This clone was found once. The chain couples TRBV5-6 to TRBJ1-1; the match to TRBD1 covers 8 bases. Germline V lookup: CDR1 SGHDT, CDR2 YYEEEE. Unmatched junction bases numbered 13, after V lost 2 bases and J lost 7 bases. This CDR3 spans 16 amino acids. CDR3 sequence reads: CASSLLRQGALVEAFF. Here the CDR3 DNA reads TGTGCCAGCAGCTTACTACGTCAGGGGGCGTTGGTTGAAGCTTTCTTT.

This clone was observed a few times. This chain connects TRBV15 to TRBJ1-2; maybe TRBD1 (5 bases). Germline assignment: CDR1 LNHNV and CDR2 YYDKDF (reference sequence). V was shortened by 5 bases and J by 1 base, with 17 bases between the two germline ends. The CDR3 sequence is 16 residues long. The CDR3 region has the DNA TGTGCCACCAGCCCGGGACGGACTACGTTTAACTATGGCTACACCTTC. This translates into CATSPGRTTFNYGYTF.

The V and J genes are TRBV19 and TRBJ1-2; 9 nucleotides line up with TRBD1. The CDR3 is 15 residues long. CDR1 is LNHDA and CDR2 is SQIVND in the germline V gene (reference sequence). V trimming: 8 bases; J trimming: 6 bases; junction bases outside the gene matches: 13. In nucleotides, the CDR3 is TGTGCCAGTTTATTCCGGGACAGGGTGGAAAATGGCTACACCTTC. Translating gives CASLFRDRVENGYTF.

The count of this clone is one. The genes are TRBV7-2 and TRBJ2-1; TRBD2 matches at 12 bases. Germline V gene sequence: CDR1 SGHTA, CDR2 FQGNSA. V lost 2 bases and J lost 8; bases outside the gene matches: 16. This CDR3 region has 19 residues. The CDR3 DNA follows: TGTGCCAGCAGCTTACAAGGCCCACATCTAGCGGGGGGGCGGTATGAGCAGTTCTTC. Protein: CASSLQGPHLAGGRYEQFF.